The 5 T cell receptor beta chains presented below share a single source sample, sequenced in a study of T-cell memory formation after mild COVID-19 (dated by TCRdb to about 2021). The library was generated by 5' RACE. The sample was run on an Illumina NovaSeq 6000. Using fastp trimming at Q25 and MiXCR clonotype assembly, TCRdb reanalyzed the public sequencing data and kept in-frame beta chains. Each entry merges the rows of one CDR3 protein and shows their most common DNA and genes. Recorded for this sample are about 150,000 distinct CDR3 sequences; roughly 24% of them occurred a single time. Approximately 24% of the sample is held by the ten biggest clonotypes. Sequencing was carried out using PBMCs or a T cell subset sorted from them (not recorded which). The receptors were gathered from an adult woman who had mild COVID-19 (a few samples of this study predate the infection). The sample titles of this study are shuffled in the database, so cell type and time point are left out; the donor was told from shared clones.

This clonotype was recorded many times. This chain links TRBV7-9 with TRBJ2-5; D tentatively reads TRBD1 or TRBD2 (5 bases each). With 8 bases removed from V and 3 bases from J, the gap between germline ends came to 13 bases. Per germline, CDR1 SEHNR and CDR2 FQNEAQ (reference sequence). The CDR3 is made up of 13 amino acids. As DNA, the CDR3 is TGTGCCAGCCTAGGGACGAACGAAGAGACCCAGTACTTC. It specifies CASLGTNEETQYF. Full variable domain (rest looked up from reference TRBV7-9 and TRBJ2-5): DTGVSQNPRHKITKRGQNVTFRCDPISEHNRLYWYRQTLGQGPEFLTYFQNEAQLEKSRLLSDRFSAERPKGSFSTLEIQRTEQGDSAMYLCASLGTNEETQYFGPGTRLLVL.

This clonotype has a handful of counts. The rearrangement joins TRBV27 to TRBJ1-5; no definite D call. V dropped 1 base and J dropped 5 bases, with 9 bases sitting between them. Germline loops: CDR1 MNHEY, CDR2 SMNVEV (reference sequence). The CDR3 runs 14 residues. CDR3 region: CASSLYREDQPQHF. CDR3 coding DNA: TGTGCCAGCAGTTTATACCGAGAAGATCAGCCCCAGCATTTT.

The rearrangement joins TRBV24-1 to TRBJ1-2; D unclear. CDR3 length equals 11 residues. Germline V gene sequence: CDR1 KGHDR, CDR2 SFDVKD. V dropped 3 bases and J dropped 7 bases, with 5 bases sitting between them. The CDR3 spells CATSDMGGYTF. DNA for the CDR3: TGTGCCACCAGTGATATGGGTGGCTACACCTTC.

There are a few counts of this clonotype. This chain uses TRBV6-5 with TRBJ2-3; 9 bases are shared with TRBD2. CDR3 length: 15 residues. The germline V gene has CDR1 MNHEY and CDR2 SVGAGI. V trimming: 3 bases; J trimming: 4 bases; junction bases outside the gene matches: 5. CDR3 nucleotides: TGTGCCAGCAGTTATCTAGCGGGAAGCTCAGATACGCAGTATTTT. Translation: CASSYLAGSSDTQYF.

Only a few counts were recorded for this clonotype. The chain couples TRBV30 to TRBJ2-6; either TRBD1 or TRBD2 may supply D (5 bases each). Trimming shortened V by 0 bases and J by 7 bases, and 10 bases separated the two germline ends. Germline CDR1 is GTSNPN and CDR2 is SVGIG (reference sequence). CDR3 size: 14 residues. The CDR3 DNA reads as TGTGCCTGGAGTGTCGGGACGGGAGCCAACGTCCTGACTTTC. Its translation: CAWSVGTGANVLTF.